This paragraph covers one TCR beta chain sequence. What it binds is unknown. This entry belongs to a study of cytomegalovirus exposure and HLA in healthy donors. Germline V lookup: CDR1 LNHDA, CDR2 SQIVND (reference sequence). Trimming took off 1 base at V and 3 bases at J, with 7 bases between the two ends. The CDR3 consists of 13 residues. Study findings and constraints: There were approximately 150 TCR beta chains listed as cytomegalovirus-associated.

Primers: 60 Vbeta forward and 13 Jbeta reverse. Only in-frame clones appear in the TCRdb table, and some are missing; sequencing was by immunoSEQ multiplex PCR. In the table there are roughly 100,000 clones, 75% to 90% of which are singletons. The donors (healthy individuals) were bone marrow donors. The sample consisted of PBMCs. The chain employs TRBV19 and TRBJ2-7; D is possibly TRBD1 (5 bases). This TCR was sampled from a young man in good health and CMV-seropositive. For the CDR3, the DNA is TGTGCCAGTAGTATAGTCCAGGGCTACGAGCAGTACTTC. It translates to CASSIVQGYEQYF.